This T cell receptor beta chain was profiled in a study of T cell clusters in autoimmune cytopenias. Study findings and constraints: Healthy donors had roughly 3.2-fold more exclusive TRB clusters than active autoimmune hepatitis patients.

As for this clonotype: The antigen remains unidentified.

This CDR3 region has 14 residues. Germline-derived CDR1 and CDR2 are MNHEY and SVGEGT. TRB was amplified from roughly 250 ng of peripheral blood genomic DNA per sample. Multiplex touch-down PCR amplified TRB using TRB-A and TRB-B pools in one tube. With the multiplex PCR reads reprocessed, TCRdb shows one record per CDR3 protein and no DNA. There are fewer than 5,000 distinct CDR3 sequences in the sample, with 70% held by the top ten. The same specimen was also included in a second study, on T cell repertoires in aging, cancer and after chemotherapy. That paper adds: Clear clonal overlap appeared across healthy donor samples taken over several months to years.

This rearrangement joins TRBV6-2 or TRBV6-3 to TRBJ1-1. This receptor was taken from a human donor in good health. Sequenced: peripheral blood. CDR3 sequence: CASSGVRTNTEAFF.